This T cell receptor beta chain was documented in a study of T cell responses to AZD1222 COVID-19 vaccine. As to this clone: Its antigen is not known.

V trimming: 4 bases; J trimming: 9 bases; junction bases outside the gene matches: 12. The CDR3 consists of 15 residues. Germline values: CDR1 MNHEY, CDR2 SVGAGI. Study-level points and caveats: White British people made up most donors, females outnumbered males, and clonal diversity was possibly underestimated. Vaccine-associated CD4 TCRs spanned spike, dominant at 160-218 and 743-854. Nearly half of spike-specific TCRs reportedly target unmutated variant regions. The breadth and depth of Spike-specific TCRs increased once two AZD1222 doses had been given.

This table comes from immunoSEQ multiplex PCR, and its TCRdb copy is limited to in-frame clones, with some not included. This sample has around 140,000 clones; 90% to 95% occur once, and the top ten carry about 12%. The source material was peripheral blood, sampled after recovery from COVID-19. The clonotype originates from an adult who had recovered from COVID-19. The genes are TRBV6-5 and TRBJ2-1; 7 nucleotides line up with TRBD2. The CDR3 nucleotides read TGTGCCAGCAGTTCCGCTAGCGGAGCTAGAACTGAGCAGTTCTTC. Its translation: CASSSASGARTEQFF.